This T cell receptor beta chain was recovered during a study of blood T cell repertoires in COVID-19. Study-wide context: Donors in the United States, Italy and Spain gave samples during acute or convalescent COVID-19.

Authors' methods: Reference gene primer amplification yielded estimated nucleated cell counts. Some clones are missing from TCRdb's copy, which holds only in-frame ones; the method was immunoSEQ multiplex PCR. D and trimming were read from the DNA, whereas the V and J calls and clone size are those reported in that table. The sample shows 100,000 to 150,000 clones, approximately 90% of them seen only once. There are 14 residues in the CDR3. Germline CDR1 and CDR2: SNHLY and FYNNEI. V gave up 6 bases and J gave up 5 bases; unmatched junction bases: 9. The sample comprised peripheral blood. The V gene is TRBV2, the J gene TRBJ1-1; 7 positions match TRBD1. This receptor was taken from a man in his forties or fifties with active or convalescent COVID-19. CDR3 bases: TGTGCCAGCAGCCGGGGACAGTCGACAACTGAAGCTTTCTTT. Protein product: CASSRGQSTTEAFF. The whole variable domain, filled in from reference TRBV2 and TRBJ1-1, reads EPEVTQTPSHQVTQMGQEVILRCVPISNHLYFYWYRQILGQKVEFLVSFYNNEISEKSEIFDDQFSVERPDGSNFTLKIRSTKLEDSAMYFCASSRGQSTTEAFFGQGTRLTVV.